These T cell receptor beta chains were read from a single sample in a study of T-cell memory formation after mild COVID-19. A single record per CDR3 protein comes from TCRdb applying MiXCR to the 5' RACE reads. The sample consists of 350,000 to 450,000 distinct CDR3 sequences, roughly 26% of them appearing once. Material: PBMCs or a T cell subset sorted from them (not recorded which). Receptor source: an adult woman who had mild COVID-19 (a few samples of this study predate the infection). Cell type and time point are not known. Both conserved end residues are part of each CDR3. The D gene is left open where the match is weak. Size tells how often a clone was seen (once, few, many) or the class of an expanded clone, and some rows leave it out.

TRBV4-2,NA,TRBJ1-2,NA,TGTGCCAGCAGCCAAGACGAAACAGGGTGGAGTGGCTACACCTTC,CASSQDETGWSGYTF
TRBV28,NA,TRBJ2-1,TRBD2,TGTGCCAGCAGTTCTGCGGGGGGGGGTGAGCAGTTCTTC,CASSSAGGGEQFF
TRBV7-2,many,TRBJ2-1,TRBD2,TGTGCCAGCAGCTCCCCCCGGGAGCGGGAGGGCGTATCCTACAATGAGCAGTTCTTC,CASSSPREREGVSYNEQFF
TRBV5-1,few,TRBJ2-1,NA,TGCGCCAGCAGCTTGGTAGGCCGCGGAGGGAATGAGCAGTTCTTC,CASSLVGRGGNEQFF
TRBV5-1,many,TRBJ2-7,NA,TGCGCCAGCAGCTTGGAAGGCAGAAACTACGAGCAGTACTTC,CASSLEGRNYEQYF
TRBV20-1,few,TRBJ1-2,TRBD1,TGCAGTGCTAGAGCCGGGACAGGGAACCGTATTGCTGGCTACACCTTC,CSARAGTGNRIAGYTF
TRBV6-5,few,TRBJ1-1,TRBD1,TGTGCCAGCAGTGTATGGACAGGGGGCTTGGGCACTGAAGCTTTCTTT,CASSVWTGGLGTEAFF
TRBV19,NA,TRBJ2-7,NA,TGTGCCAGTAGTATTTTACCTAGCCTCTCCTACGAGCAGTACTTC,CASSILPSLSYEQYF
TRBV6-5,few,TRBJ1-2,NA,TGTGCCAGCAGTTACTCAAGAACCAGCCATGGACTTGGCTACACCTTC,CASSYSRTSHGLGYTF
TRBV5-1,many,TRBJ1-1,NA,TGCGCCAGCAGCTTTCGGGGGCCAGAACCGACCTTGAACACTGAAGCTTTCTTT,CASSFRGPEPTLNTEAFF
TRBV20-1,NA,TRBJ1-2,NA,TGCAGTGCTAGAGATCTACAGGGTACTGGCTACACCTTC,CSARDLQGTGYTF
TRBV12-3/TRBV12-4,few,TRBJ1-2,TRBD1,TGTGCCAGCAGTATGGTATCAGGGGGCGTAGGTGGCTACACCTTC,CASSMVSGGVGGYTF
TRBV24-1,once,TRBJ2-5,NA,TGTGCCACCAGTGAGAGTACCCGGGATGCGGAGACCCAGTACTTC,CATSESTRDAETQYF
TRBV4-1,few,TRBJ2-3,TRBD1,TGCGCCAGCAGCCTCCGACAGGGGGCTACAGATACGCAGTATTTT,CASSLRQGATDTQYF
TRBV9,NA,TRBJ2-5,TRBD1,TGTGCCAGCAGTTGGGGACAGGGGTCTCAAGAGACCCAGTACTTC,CASSWGQGSQETQYF
TRBV6-1,NA,TRBJ2-2,TRBD1,TGTGCCAGCACCCAGGGACAGTTAACCGGGGAGCTGTTTTTT,CASTQGQLTGELFF
TRBV7-6,many,TRBJ1-1,NA,TGTGCCAGCAGCTTAGAGGTCGGGGGACGGAGAATGAACACTGAAGCTTTCTTT,CASSLEVGGRRMNTEAFF
TRBV11-3,NA,TRBJ1-1,TRBD1,TGTGCCAGCGGACAGGGGATAAACACTGAAGCTTTCTTT,CASGQGINTEAFF
TRBV6-5,NA,TRBJ1-1,NA,TGTGCCAGCAGCCAAGGCCCGGAAGCTTTCTTT,CASSQGPEAFF
TRBV27,NA,TRBJ2-5,TRBD1,TGTGCCAGCAGTCTGGGGACAGGGACTATCCTCTTC,CASSLGTGTILF
TRBV7-9,NA,TRBJ1-2,TRBD1,TGTGCCAGCAGCTTAGTGGACAGGGTCTATGGCTACACCTTC,CASSLVDRVYGYTF
TRBV11-3,NA,TRBJ1-2,NA,TGTGCCAGCAGCTTAGATGACAGTCCCTTCTATGGCTACACCTTC,CASSLDDSPFYGYTF
TRBV4-2,many,TRBJ2-1,TRBD2,TGTGCCAGCAGCCCCCCGGGGAGACTAGCGGGTAATGAGCAGTTCTTC,CASSPPGRLAGNEQFF
TRBV7-9,NA,TRBJ2-7,NA,TGTGCCAGCAGCTTAGGGGCGGACGAGCAGTACTTC,CASSLGADEQYF
TRBV2,NA,TRBJ2-5,NA,TGTGCCAGCATCCCAGGCTTTCAAGAGACCCAGTACTTC,CASIPGFQETQYF
TRBV6-5,few,TRBJ1-2,NA,TGTGCCAGCAGTCAGGGGCAGGGTTTTAATGGCTACACCTTC,CASSQGQGFNGYTF
TRBV12-3/TRBV12-4,NA,TRBJ2-4,TRBD1,TGTGCCAGCAGTTGGACAGGCGGCTTAGCCAAAAACATTCAGTACTTC,CASSWTGGLAKNIQYF
TRBV5-1,few,TRBJ2-1,TRBD2,TGCGCCAGCAGCTCTACTAGCGCGGATGAGCAGTTCTTC,CASSSTSADEQFF
TRBV20-1,NA,TRBJ2-3,NA,TGCAGTGCCACGATAGATACGCAGTATTTT,CSATIDTQYF
TRBV7-8,NA,TRBJ1-1,NA,TGTGCCAGCAGCTCTATTCCAGGACAGCTAATTGAAGCTTTCTTT,CASSSIPGQLIEAFF
TRBV5-1,many,TRBJ2-5,NA,TGCGCCAGCAGCTTGCGTGGGGAGACCCAGTACTTC,CASSLRGETQYF
TRBV4-2,few,TRBJ2-7,NA,TGTGCCAGCAGCCAAGCCCGAGATGTCGACGAGCAGTACTTC,CASSQARDVDEQYF
TRBV5-1,many,TRBJ2-7,NA,TGCGCCAGCAGCTTTCTAATAGACTACGAGCAGTACTTC,CASSFLIDYEQYF
TRBV24-1,NA,TRBJ2-1,TRBD1,TGTGCCACCAGTGAGGGGACAGGGTCCTCCTACAATGAGCAGTTCTTC,CATSEGTGSSYNEQFF
TRBV9,few,TRBJ2-2,NA,TGTGCCAGCAGCCACCCTTCGGGCAGGGGAATTGCGAACACCGGGGAGCTGTTTTTT,CASSHPSGRGIANTGELFF
TRBV20-1,NA,TRBJ2-3,NA,TGCAGTGCTAGAAGGACCCGGGGGACAGATACGCAGTATTTT,CSARRTRGTDTQYF
TRBV5-1,NA,TRBJ2-6,TRBD1,TGCGCCAGCAGCGTAGGGACAGGGGAGCTGGGGGCCAACGTCCTGACTTTC,CASSVGTGELGANVLTF
TRBV5-4,NA,TRBJ2-5,NA,TGTGCCAGCAGCTCCCTAACGGGACTCCAAGAGACCCAGTACTTC,CASSSLTGLQETQYF
TRBV5-1,many,TRBJ2-3,NA,TGCGCCAGCAGCTCGGGGCAGGGGAGAGATACGCAGTATTTT,CASSSGQGRDTQYF
TRBV27,few,TRBJ2-7,TRBD2,TGTGCCAGCAGTTTATGGGCGGGAGTCCCCTACGAGCAGTACTTC,CASSLWAGVPYEQYF
TRBV4-1,few,TRBJ2-5,TRBD2,TGCGCCAGCAGCCAGAGACTACCTAGCGGGGGGGGTGAGACCCAGTACTTC,CASSQRLPSGGGETQYF
TRBV20-1,few,TRBJ1-5,NA,TGCAGTGCTAGATTCCCCAATCAGCCCCAGCATTTT,CSARFPNQPQHF
TRBV12-3/TRBV12-4,NA,TRBJ2-7,NA,TGTGCCAGCAGTTTACTGAGCGGTTACCCCCCCTACGAGCAGTACTTC,CASSLLSGYPPYEQYF
TRBV6-5,NA,TRBJ2-7,TRBD1,TGTGCCAGCAGTTACCGACCCCCGGGACAGGGTCGGCACGAGCAGTACTTC,CASSYRPPGQGRHEQYF
TRBV20-1,NA,TRBJ2-3,NA,TGCAGTGCTACGGGTAGCACAGATACGCAGTATTTT,CSATGSTDTQYF
TRBV3-1,few,TRBJ2-2,NA,TGTGCCAGCAGCCGTTGGACTTCCCCGAACACCGGGGAGCTGTTTTTT,CASSRWTSPNTGELFF
TRBV18,NA,TRBJ2-4,TRBD1,TGTGCCAGCTCACAGACCCTCTCCGAACAGGGGAACATTCAGTACTTC,CASSQTLSEQGNIQYF
TRBV12-3/TRBV12-4,few,TRBJ2-4,NA,TGTGCCAGCAGTTTAACTGGAATAGCCAAAAACATTCAGTACTTC,CASSLTGIAKNIQYF
TRBV7-6,NA,TRBJ2-2,NA,TGTGCCAGCAGCTCCCCCGACAGAGGCACCGGGGAGCTGTTTTTT,CASSSPDRGTGELFF
TRBV5-5,NA,TRBJ2-5,TRBD2,TGTGCCAGCACGGGCTGGCCGACTAGCGGGACTGAGACCCAGTACTTC,CASTGWPTSGTETQYF
TRBV28,NA,TRBJ2-5,TRBD2,TGTGCCAGCAGTTTAGAGCGGGAGGACTTGGGGACCCAGTACTTC,CASSLEREDLGTQYF
TRBV6-5,few,TRBJ1-2,NA,TGTGCCAGCAGTTCCGGGACACCGTATGGCTACACCTTC,CASSSGTPYGYTF
TRBV5-1,NA,TRBJ1-1,NA,TGCGCCAGCAGCTCCCCTACGGGAAAGAACACTGAAGCTTTCTTT,CASSSPTGKNTEAFF
TRBV24-1,NA,TRBJ1-5,NA,TGTGCCACCAGTGATTCAGGGATTGGCAATCAGCCCCAGCATTTT,CATSDSGIGNQPQHF
TRBV4-2,NA,TRBJ1-5,NA,TGTGCCAGCAGCCAAGAATTGGAGATCAATCAGCCCCAGCATTTT,CASSQELEINQPQHF
TRBV2,NA,TRBJ2-1,NA,TGTGCCAGCGAAGGTAGCGGAGAGCAGTTCTTC,CASEGSGEQFF
TRBV12-3/TRBV12-4,NA,TRBJ1-5,TRBD1,TGTGCCAGCAGTCTTCAGGGGGCTAGCAATCAGCCCCAGCATTTT,CASSLQGASNQPQHF
TRBV25-1,NA,TRBJ2-5,NA,TGTGCCAGCAGTGAAGCAGGGGTAAAAGAGACCCAGTACTTC,CASSEAGVKETQYF